A selection of T cell receptor beta chains follows, all from one sample in a study of blood T cell repertoires in COVID-19. TCRdb's table, derived via immunoSEQ multiplex PCR, lists solely in-frame clones and lacks some. The table has about 230,000 clones, over 70% seen once; the top ten hold about 8%. The sequenced sample was peripheral blood. The receptors shown here come from a woman aged 80 or over with acute or convalescent COVID-19. The CDR3 runs from the conserved cysteine through the conserved F or W. D genes are given only for firm matches. Clone size appears in some rows only: once, few, many, or a class for an expanded clone.

-,-,TRBJ1-1,TRBV19,TGTGCCAGTAGTACGGGGAGGGGGAACACTGAAGCTTTCTTT,CASSTGRGNTEAFF
-,-,TRBJ2-7,TRBV6-5,TGTGCCAGCGGAGAGCCCCCCACTTCCGAGCAGTACTTC,CASGEPPTSEQYF
-,once,TRBJ2-5,TRBV5-8,TGTGCCAGCAGCCGCGCGGTTGAGACCCAGTACTTC,CASSRAVETQYF
TRBD2,-,TRBJ2-3,TRBV15,TGTGCCACCAGCGGGACTCTAGCGCCGGGAGGAACAGATACGCAGTATTTT,CATSGTLAPGGTDTQYF
-,-,TRBJ2-7,TRBV6-1,TGTGCCAGCAGTGAAGGGAGAAATAGGGAGCAGTACTTC,CASSEGRNREQYF
-,-,TRBJ1-5,TRBV3-1/TRBV3-2,TGTGCCAGCAGCCCCCTTAGCAATCAGCCCCAGCATTTT,CASSPLSNQPQHF
-,-,TRBJ2-4,TRBV28,TGTGCCAGCAGTTTGGGCAGGCTCCCGGACATTCAGTACTTC,CASSLGRLPDIQYF
-,-,TRBJ2-1,TRBV5-1,TGCGCCAGCAGCTTGGTAGGAGATCCTACCTACAATGAGCAGTTCTTC,CASSLVGDPTYNEQFF
TRBD1,-,TRBJ1-2,TRBV19,TGTGCCAGTAGCGGCAGGGGGCCGGGAGGCTACTATGGCTACACCTTC,CASSGRGPGGYYGYTF
-,-,TRBJ2-7,TRBV6-5,TGTGCCAGCAGGTCTCAGGGAAGCTACGAGCAGTACTTC,CASRSQGSYEQYF
TRBD2,-,TRBJ2-7,TRBV18,TGTGCCAGCTCACCGGGGAGGGACTACGAGCAGTACTTC,CASSPGRDYEQYF
-,few,TRBJ1-6,TRBV5-1,TGCGCCAGCAGCTTTTCGGGAAGGTCATCGACTAATTCACCCCTCCACTTT,CASSFSGRSSTNSPLHF
TRBD1,-,TRBJ2-1,TRBV7-2,TGTGCCAGCAGCCCTTATCCCCCGGGACAGGGGGGTTTGGGGGAGCAGTTCTTC,CASSPYPPGQGGLGEQFF
TRBD2,once,TRBJ2-2,TRBV3-1/TRBV3-2,TGTGCCAGCAGCTTCGGGGCTAGCGGTAACACCGGGGAGCTGTTTTTT,CASSFGASGNTGELFF
TRBD2,once,TRBJ2-5,TRBV11-2,TGTGCCAGCAGCTCCCGACTAGCGGGAGGATTCCAAGAGACCCAGTACTTC,CASSSRLAGGFQETQYF
-,-,TRBJ1-6,TRBV27,TGTGCCAGCAGTTTGGGAGGTCGCTATAATTCACCCCTCCACTTT,CASSLGGRYNSPLHF
TRBD2,-,TRBJ2-1,TRBV7-3,TGTGCCAGCAGCTTATTCGTGCGGGAGACTCGGAATGAGCAGTTCTTC,CASSLFVRETRNEQFF
TRBD1,-,TRBJ2-5,TRBV10-3,TGTGCCATCAGTGAGGAACAGGGGTCCCCCCAAGAGACCCAGTACTTC,CAISEEQGSPQETQYF
-,-,TRBJ1-4,TRBV19,TGTGCCAGTAGTGGCAGGACAGAGCCTTCAACTAATGAAAAACTGTTTTTT,CASSGRTEPSTNEKLFF
TRBD1,-,TRBJ1-3,TRBV28,TGTGCCAGCGGTGGCGGAGGGGGCGCTGGAAACACCATATATTTT,CASGGGGGAGNTIYF
TRBD2,-,TRBJ2-1,TRBV7-9,TGTGCCAGCAGCACAGGGGGACTAGCGGGAGCCTCCTACAATGAGCAGTTCTTC,CASSTGGLAGASYNEQFF
TRBD1,few,TRBJ2-7,TRBV2,TGTGCCAGCTTCTTTTCCGGGACAGTCTCCTACGAGCAGTACTTC,CASFFSGTVSYEQYF
TRBD2,-,TRBJ2-1,TRBV5-1,TGCGCCAGCAGCTTCGACTCTCGGGGGGATGAGCAGTTCTTC,CASSFDSRGDEQFF
-,-,TRBJ1-3,TRBV7-8,TGTGCCAGCAGCTTACTAAGGGGCTCTGGAAACACCATATATTTT,CASSLLRGSGNTIYF
-,few,TRBJ2-2,TRBV3-1/TRBV3-2,TGTGCCAGCAGCCAGCGTGAGGGCACCGGGGAGCTGTTTTTT,CASSQREGTGELFF
-,-,TRBJ2-3,TRBV20-1,TGCAGCCCGCTCAGGGCAGATACGCAGTATTTT,CSPLRADTQYF
TRBD1,-,TRBJ1-4,TRBV5-4,TGTGCCAGCAGGATTGACAGGGGGGCTAATGAAAAACTGTTTTTT,CASRIDRGANEKLFF
TRBD2,-,TRBJ2-5,TRBV6-2/TRBV6-3,TGTGCCAGCAACCCTAGCGGGAGCGAGACCCAGTACTTC,CASNPSGSETQYF
TRBD1,-,TRBJ2-7,TRBV18,TGTGCCAGCTCACCAGGGACAGGGAGCTCCTACGAGCAGTACTTC,CASSPGTGSSYEQYF
-,-,TRBJ1-2,TRBV30,TGTGCCTGGACACCAGACAGATTTGCTAACTATGGCTACACCTTC,CAWTPDRFANYGYTF
-,-,TRBJ1-2,TRBV5-6,TGTGCCAGCAGCCGCGTGCCGCTCCCTGGCTACACCTTC,CASSRVPLPGYTF
-,once,TRBJ1-2,TRBV12-3/TRBV12-4,TGTGCCAGCAGTCGGGAGAGCTATGGCTACACCTTC,CASSRESYGYTF
TRBD2,-,TRBJ2-7,TRBV5-5,TGTGCCAGCAGCGCCGATAGCGGGCTATTTTACGAGCAGTACTTC,CASSADSGLFYEQYF
-,-,TRBJ2-3,TRBV19,TGTGCCAGTACGTCTGGGGGCTCCAGCACAGATACGCAGTATTTT,CASTSGGSSTDTQYF
TRBD2,few,TRBJ2-3,TRBV11-2,TGTGCCAGCAGCCCCCGGACTAGCGGACGCACAGATACGCAGTATTTT,CASSPRTSGRTDTQYF
TRBD2,-,TRBJ2-2,TRBV18,TGTGCCAGCTCACCGAGAAGCGGGGGGAACGGCGGGGAGCTGTTTTTT,CASSPRSGGNGGELFF
TRBD1,-,TRBJ2-1,TRBV15,TGTGCCACCAGCGGTAGGACAGGGGGTTACAATGAGCAGTTCTTC,CATSGRTGGYNEQFF
-,-,TRBJ1-3,TRBV4-2,TGTGCCAGCAGCCACCGAGGGACTATCTCTGGAAACACCATATATTTT,CASSHRGTISGNTIYF
TRBD1,-,TRBJ1-5,TRBV6-6,TGTGCCAGCAGTTACCCGACAGGGACGGGCAATCAGCCCCAGCATTTT,CASSYPTGTGNQPQHF
TRBD1,-,TRBJ1-6,TRBV30,TGTGCCTGGAGTGTAAGGCCAGGGGGAAGTAATTCACCCCTCCACTTT,CAWSVRPGGSNSPLHF
TRBD1,-,TRBJ1-2,TRBV2,TGTGCCAGCAATGACAGGGGCTATGGCTACACCTTC,CASNDRGYGYTF
TRBD1,-,TRBJ1-2,TRBV27,TGTGCCAGCAGTTCAGCGACAGGGATCTATGGCTACACCTTC,CASSSATGIYGYTF
-,-,TRBJ1-2,TRBV6-4,TGTGCCAGCAGTGGGTTGAGGGTATATGGCTACACCTTC,CASSGLRVYGYTF
-,-,TRBJ2-7,TRBV29-1,TGCAGCGTTGAGACAGGTGCCTACGAGCAGTACTTC,CSVETGAYEQYF
-,-,TRBJ2-1,TRBV19,TGTGCCAGTAAGACTGGTTCAACCTACAATGAGCAGTTCTTC,CASKTGSTYNEQFF
-,-,TRBJ1-2,TRBV6-5,TGTGCCAGCACCGTCTTGCAGGGAATGCGGGGCTACACCTTC,CASTVLQGMRGYTF
-,once,TRBJ2-7,TRBV12-3/TRBV12-4,TGTGCCAGCAGTCTGACTGGCTTCAACGAGCAGTACTTC,CASSLTGFNEQYF
TRBD1,-,TRBJ1-6,TRBV3-1/TRBV3-2,TGTGCCAGCAGCCTTCGGGACAGATCTTCACCCCTCCACTTT,CASSLRDRSSPLHF
TRBD1,-,TRBJ1-2,TRBV9,TGTGCCAGCAGCTTTAGCCAAGGGGGCGCAGACTATGGCTACACCTTC,CASSFSQGGADYGYTF
TRBD2,-,TRBJ2-7,TRBV19,TGTGCCAGTAGTAGCCCGGGACTAGCGGGATCCTACGAGCAGTACTTC,CASSSPGLAGSYEQYF
-,-,TRBJ2-2,TRBV7-2,TGTGCCAGCAGCTTAGCTGGGGGCGGCAACACCGGGGAGCTGTTTTTT,CASSLAGGGNTGELFF
-,-,TRBJ1-1,TRBV18,TGTGCCAGCTCAGAGGCAGGGCCCACTGAAGCTTTCTTT,CASSEAGPTEAFF
-,few,TRBJ2-3,TRBV5-1,TGCGCCAGCGGAAAACTAGCCTACGATACGCAGTATTTT,CASGKLAYDTQYF
TRBD1,-,TRBJ1-2,TRBV3-1/TRBV3-2,TGTGCCAGCAGCCCACCCCCGGGACAGGGTCCTAGGTGGGGCATCTACACCTTC,CASSPPPGQGPRWGIYTF
TRBD2,-,TRBJ2-3,TRBV7-8,TGTGCCAGCAGTTTAGCCAGCGGGATATCAGATACGCAGTATTTT,CASSLASGISDTQYF
TRBD2,-,TRBJ2-3,TRBV5-4,TGTGCCAGCAGTTATGGAGCGGGGGCCCGCACAGATACGCAGTATTTT,CASSYGAGARTDTQYF
-,-,TRBJ1-5,TRBV28,TGTGCCAGCGGGAGGGGGGATCCCAATCAGCCCCAGCATTTT,CASGRGDPNQPQHF
TRBD1,-,TRBJ1-4,TRBV2,TGTGCCAGCTGGGGTTCAGGGGGAGTTGAAAAACTGTTTTTT,CASWGSGGVEKLFF
-,-,TRBJ2-1,TRBV11-2,TGTGCCAGCAGCTTTGAGGCGAGCGGTTTCAATGAGCAGTTCTTC,CASSFEASGFNEQFF